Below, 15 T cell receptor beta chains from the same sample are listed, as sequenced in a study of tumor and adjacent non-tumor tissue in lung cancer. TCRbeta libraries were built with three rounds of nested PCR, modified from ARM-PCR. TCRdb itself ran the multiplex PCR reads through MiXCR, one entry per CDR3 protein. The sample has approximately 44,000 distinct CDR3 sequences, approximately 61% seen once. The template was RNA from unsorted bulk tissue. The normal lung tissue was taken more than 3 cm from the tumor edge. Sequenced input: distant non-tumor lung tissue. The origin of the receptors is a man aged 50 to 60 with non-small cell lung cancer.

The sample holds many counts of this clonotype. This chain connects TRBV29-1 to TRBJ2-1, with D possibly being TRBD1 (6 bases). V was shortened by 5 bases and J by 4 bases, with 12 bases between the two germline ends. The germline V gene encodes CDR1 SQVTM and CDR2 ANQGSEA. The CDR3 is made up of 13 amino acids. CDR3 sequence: CSVWTASYNEQFF. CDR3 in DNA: TGCAGCGTTTGGACAGCAAGTTACAATGAGCAGTTCTTC.

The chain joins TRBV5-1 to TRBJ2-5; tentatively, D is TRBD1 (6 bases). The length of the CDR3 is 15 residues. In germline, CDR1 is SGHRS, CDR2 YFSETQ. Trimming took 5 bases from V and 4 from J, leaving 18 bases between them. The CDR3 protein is CASSFGQGYGETQYF. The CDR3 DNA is TGCGCCAGCAGTTTTGGGCAGGGGTATGGAGAGACCCAGTACTTC.

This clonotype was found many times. The DNA for the CDR3 is TGTGCCAGCAGTTACTCTGGGGCAGGGGACCAGCCCCAGCATTTT. Protein: CASSYSGAGDQPQHF. The chain is built from TRBV6-5 and TRBJ1-5, with D maybe TRBD1 (6 bases). Germline CDR1 reads MNHEY; CDR2 reads SVGAGI. There are 15 residues in the CDR3. Trimming took off 0 bases at V and 7 bases at J, with 13 bases between the two ends.

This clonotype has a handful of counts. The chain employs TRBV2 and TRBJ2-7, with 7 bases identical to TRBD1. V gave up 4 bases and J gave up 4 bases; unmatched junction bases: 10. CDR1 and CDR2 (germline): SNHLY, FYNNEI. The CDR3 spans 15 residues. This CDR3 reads CASSVTGTGVYEQYF. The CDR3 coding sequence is TGTGCCAGCAGTGTGACAGGGACCGGGGTGTACGAGCAGTACTTC.

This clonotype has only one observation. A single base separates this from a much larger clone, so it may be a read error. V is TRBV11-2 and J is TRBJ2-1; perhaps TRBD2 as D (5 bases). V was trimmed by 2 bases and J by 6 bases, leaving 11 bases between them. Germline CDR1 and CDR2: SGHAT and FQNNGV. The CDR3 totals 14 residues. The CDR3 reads CASSLTRRFNEQFF. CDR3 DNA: TGTGCCAGCAGCTTAACTAGGCGCTTCAATGAGCAGTTCTTC.

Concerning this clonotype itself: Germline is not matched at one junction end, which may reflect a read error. The CDR3 sequence: CASNLVAGYYNEQFF. CDR3 DNA sequence: TGTGCCAGCAACTTAGTTGCGGGGTACTACAATGAGCAGTTCTTC. The chain is built from TRBV11-2 and TRBJ2-1; D is perhaps TRBD2 (6 bases). The CDR3 loop spans 15 amino acids. CDR1 SGHAT and CDR2 FQNNGV come from the germline V gene.

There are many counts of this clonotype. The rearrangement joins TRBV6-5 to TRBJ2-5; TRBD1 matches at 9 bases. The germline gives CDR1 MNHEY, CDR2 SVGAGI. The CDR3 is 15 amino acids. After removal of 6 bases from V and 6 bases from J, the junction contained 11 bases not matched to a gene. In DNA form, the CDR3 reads TGTGCCAGCAGCTCTAGACAGGGGGTTATGAAGACCCAGTACTTC. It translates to CASSSRQGVMKTQYF.

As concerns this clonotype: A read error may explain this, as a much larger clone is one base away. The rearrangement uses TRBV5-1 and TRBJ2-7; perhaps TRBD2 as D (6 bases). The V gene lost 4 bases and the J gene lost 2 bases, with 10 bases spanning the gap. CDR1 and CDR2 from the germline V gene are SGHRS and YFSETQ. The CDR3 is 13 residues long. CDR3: CASSLGLTYEQYF. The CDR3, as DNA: TGCGCCAGCAGCCTGGGACTTACCTACGAGCAGTACTTC.

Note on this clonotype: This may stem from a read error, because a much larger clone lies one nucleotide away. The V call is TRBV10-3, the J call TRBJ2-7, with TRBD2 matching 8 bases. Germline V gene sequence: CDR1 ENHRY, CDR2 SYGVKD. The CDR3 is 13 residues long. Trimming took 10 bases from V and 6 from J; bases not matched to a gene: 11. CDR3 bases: TGTGCCACCAGCCCCGAGCGGGAGCTCGAGCAGTACTTC. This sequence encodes CATSPERELEQYF.

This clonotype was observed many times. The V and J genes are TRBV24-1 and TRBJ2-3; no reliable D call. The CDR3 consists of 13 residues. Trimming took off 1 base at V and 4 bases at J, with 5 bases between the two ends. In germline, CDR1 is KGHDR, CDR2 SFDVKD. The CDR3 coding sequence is TGTGCCACCAGTGATTTTAGCTCAGATACGCAGTATTTT. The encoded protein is CATSDFSSDTQYF.

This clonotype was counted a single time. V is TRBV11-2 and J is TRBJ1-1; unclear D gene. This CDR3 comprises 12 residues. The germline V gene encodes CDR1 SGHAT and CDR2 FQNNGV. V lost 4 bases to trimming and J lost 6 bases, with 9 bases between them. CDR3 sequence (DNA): TGTGCCAGCAGCTCGTACACGGCTGAAGCTTTCTTT. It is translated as CASSSYTAEAFF.

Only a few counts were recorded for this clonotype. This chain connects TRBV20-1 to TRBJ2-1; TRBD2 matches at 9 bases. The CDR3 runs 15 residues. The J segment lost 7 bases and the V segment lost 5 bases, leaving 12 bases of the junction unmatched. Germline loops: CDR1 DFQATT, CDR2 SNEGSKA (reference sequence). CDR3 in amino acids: CSAPLSGRRRNEQFF. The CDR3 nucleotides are TGCAGTGCTCCCCTTAGCGGGAGAAGGAGGAATGAGCAGTTCTTC.

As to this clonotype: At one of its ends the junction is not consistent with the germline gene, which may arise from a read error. Here the CDR3 reads CGSSEAPGQPRDDTQYF. The CDR3 coding sequence is TGTGGCAGCAGTGAAGCGCCCGGACAGCCCAGGGACGATACGCAGTATTTT. V usage is TRBV6-1 and J usage is TRBJ2-3; possibly TRBD1 for D (6 bases). Germline-derived CDR1 and CDR2 are MNHNS and SASEGT. The CDR3 is 17 amino acids.

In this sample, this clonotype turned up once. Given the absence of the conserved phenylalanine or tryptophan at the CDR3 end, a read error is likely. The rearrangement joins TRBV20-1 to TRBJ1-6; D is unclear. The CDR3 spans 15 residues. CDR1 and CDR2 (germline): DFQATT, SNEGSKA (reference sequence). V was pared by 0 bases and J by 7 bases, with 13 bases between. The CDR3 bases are TGCAGTGCTAGAGACCGGGCCTTAGGAAATTCACCCCTCCACCTT. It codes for CSARDRALGNSPLHL.

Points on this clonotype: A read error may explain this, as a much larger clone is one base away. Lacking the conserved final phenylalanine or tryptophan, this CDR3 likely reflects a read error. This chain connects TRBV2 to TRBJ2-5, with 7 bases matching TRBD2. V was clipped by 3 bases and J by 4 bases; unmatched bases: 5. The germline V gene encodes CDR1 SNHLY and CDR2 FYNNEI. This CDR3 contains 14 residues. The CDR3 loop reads CASSDSGGGETQYL. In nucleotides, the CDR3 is TGTGCCAGCAGTGACTCGGGGGGAGGAGAGACCCAGTACCTC.